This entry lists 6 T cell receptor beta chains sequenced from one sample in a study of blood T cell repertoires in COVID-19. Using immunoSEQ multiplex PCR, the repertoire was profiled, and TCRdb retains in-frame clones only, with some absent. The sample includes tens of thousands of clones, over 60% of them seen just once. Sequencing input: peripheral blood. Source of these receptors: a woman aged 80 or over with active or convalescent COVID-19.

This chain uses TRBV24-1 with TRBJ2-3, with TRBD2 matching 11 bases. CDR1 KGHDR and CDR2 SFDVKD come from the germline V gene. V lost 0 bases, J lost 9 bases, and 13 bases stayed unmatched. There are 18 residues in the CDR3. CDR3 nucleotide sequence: TGTGCCACCAGTGATTTGGATCGGGCTAGCGGGGGGAGGACGACGCAGTATTTT. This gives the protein CATSDLDRASGGRTTQYF.

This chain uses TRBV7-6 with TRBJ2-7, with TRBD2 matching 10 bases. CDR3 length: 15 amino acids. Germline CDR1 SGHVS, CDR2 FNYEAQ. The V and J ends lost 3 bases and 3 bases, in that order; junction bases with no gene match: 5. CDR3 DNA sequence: TGTGCCAGCAGCTTGAAGCGGGGGGGTTTCTACGAGCAGTACTTC. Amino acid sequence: CASSLKRGGFYEQYF.

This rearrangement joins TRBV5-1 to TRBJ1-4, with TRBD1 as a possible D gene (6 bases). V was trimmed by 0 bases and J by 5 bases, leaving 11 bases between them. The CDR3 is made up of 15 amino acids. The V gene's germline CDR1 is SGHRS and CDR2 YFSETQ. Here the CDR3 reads CASSLVGGQNEKLFF. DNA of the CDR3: TGCGCCAGCAGCTTGGTTGGGGGCCAGAATGAAAAACTGTTTTTT.

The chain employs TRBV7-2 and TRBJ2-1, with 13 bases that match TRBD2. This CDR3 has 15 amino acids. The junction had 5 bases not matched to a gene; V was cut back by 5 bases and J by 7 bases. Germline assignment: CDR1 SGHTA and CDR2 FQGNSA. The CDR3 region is CASSDGLAGVNEQFF. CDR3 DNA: TGTGCCAGCAGCGATGGACTAGCGGGGGTAAATGAGCAGTTCTTC.

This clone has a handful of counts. Here the CDR3 DNA reads TGTGCCAGCAGCGTAGGTCTAGCGGGGGCCTCCAATGAGCAGTTCTTC. Its protein is CASSVGLAGASNEQFF. The V and J genes are TRBV9 and TRBJ2-1; 10 nucleotides agree with TRBD2. Germline V lookup: CDR1 SGDLS, CDR2 YYNGEE. This CDR3 region has 16 residues. The ends lost 0 bases at V and 6 bases at J; junction bases unmatched: 6.

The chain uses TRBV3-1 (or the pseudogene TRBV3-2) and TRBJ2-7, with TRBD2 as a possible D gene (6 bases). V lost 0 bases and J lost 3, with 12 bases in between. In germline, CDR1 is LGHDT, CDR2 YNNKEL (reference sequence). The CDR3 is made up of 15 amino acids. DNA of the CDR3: TGTGCCAGCAGCCAAGACTGGGGGGTTAGCTACGAGCAGTACTTC. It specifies CASSQDWGVSYEQYF.